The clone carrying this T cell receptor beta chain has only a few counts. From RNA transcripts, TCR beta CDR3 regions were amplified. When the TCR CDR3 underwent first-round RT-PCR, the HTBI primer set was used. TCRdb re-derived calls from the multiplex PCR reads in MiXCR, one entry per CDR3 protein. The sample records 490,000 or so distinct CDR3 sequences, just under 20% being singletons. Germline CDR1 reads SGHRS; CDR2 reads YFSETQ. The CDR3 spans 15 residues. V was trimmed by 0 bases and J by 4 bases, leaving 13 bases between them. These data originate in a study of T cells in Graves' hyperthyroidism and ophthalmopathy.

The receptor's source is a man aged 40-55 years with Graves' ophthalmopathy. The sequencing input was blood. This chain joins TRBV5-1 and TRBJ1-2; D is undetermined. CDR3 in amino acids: CASSLGIGPPYGYTF. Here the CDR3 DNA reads TGCGCCAGCAGCTTGGGCATCGGACCTCCCTATGGCTACACCTTC.